This T cell receptor beta chain was identified during a study of radiotherapy plus CTLA-4 blockade in lung cancer. Study findings and constraints: Tumor-origin TCR clones grew in blood after radiotherapy plus ipilimumab.

As to this clone: Its specificity is unknown.

Produced via immunoSEQ multiplex PCR; TCRdb's table is partial and in-frame only. The table records roughly 98,000 clones, 82% of them present only once. This sample comprised peripheral blood, obtained from a patient treated with radiotherapy plus ipilimumab. This TCR came from a human donor with non-small cell lung cancer who had a partial response to radiotherapy plus ipilimumab.

CDR3 amino acids: CASSLRQGGDEQYF. In DNA, the CDR3 is TGTGCCAGCAGCTTGCGACAGGGCGGGGACGAGCAGTACTTC. The V gene is TRBV7-9, the J gene TRBJ2-7, with D maybe TRBD1 (7 bases). Trimming cost V 3 bases and J 5 bases, with 14 bases left between them. The germline gives CDR1 SEHNR, CDR2 FQNEAQ (reference sequence). CDR3 size: 14 residues.